These T cell receptor beta chains were read from a single sample in a study of T cells in Graves' hyperthyroidism and ophthalmopathy. Using its own MiXCR run on the multiplex PCR reads, TCRdb lists one record per CDR3 protein. The sample yields hundreds of thousands of distinct CDR3 sequences, 35% to 55% seen once. Sequencing used peripheral blood or thyroid tissue (not recorded which). The receptors originated from a woman aged 18-29 years with Graves' hyperthyroidism. CDR3s include the opening cysteine and the closing phenylalanine or tryptophan. Fields, in order: J gene, D gene, V gene, clone size, CDR3 protein, CDR3 DNA. A D gene is named only where the DNA matches it firmly. The size entry is marked missing in some rows and otherwise reads once, few, many or a size class.

j_gene: TRBJ1-6; d_gene: TRBD1; v_gene: TRBV2; abundance: NA; CDR3aa: CASSAGGQGGNSPLHF; CDR3nt: TGTGCCAGCAGTGCAGGGGGACAGGGGGGGAATTCACCCCTCCACTTT
j_gene: TRBJ2-5; d_gene: NA; v_gene: TRBV10-3; abundance: NA; CDR3aa: CASSPIPSRIETQYF; CDR3nt: TGTGCCAGCTCACCGATCCCTAGCAGGATTGAGACCCAGTACTTC
j_gene: TRBJ2-7; d_gene: NA; v_gene: TRBV7-9; abundance: NA; CDR3aa: CASSLDYAEGPEQYF; CDR3nt: TGTGCCAGCAGCTTAGATTACGCCGAGGGCCCCGAGCAGTACTTC
j_gene: TRBJ1-2; d_gene: TRBD1; v_gene: TRBV2; abundance: NA; CDR3aa: CASRSRETGAAYGYTF; CDR3nt: TGTGCCAGCAGGTCGCGGGAGACAGGGGCTGCCTATGGCTACACCTTC
j_gene: TRBJ2-7; d_gene: NA; v_gene: TRBV6-1; abundance: few; CDR3aa: CASSEVLSYEQYF; CDR3nt: TGTGCCAGCAGTGAAGTTCTCTCCTACGAGCAGTACTTC
j_gene: TRBJ2-7; d_gene: TRBD2; v_gene: TRBV7-2; abundance: once; CDR3aa: CASSQGGGLAAEQYF; CDR3nt: TGTGCCAGCAGCCAAGGTGGGGGACTAGCGGCCGAGCAGTACTTC
j_gene: TRBJ1-5; d_gene: NA; v_gene: TRBV29-1; abundance: NA; CDR3aa: CSGRGSNQPQHF; CDR3nt: TGCAGCGGAAGGGGGAGCAATCAGCCCCAGCATTTT
j_gene: TRBJ1-3; d_gene: NA; v_gene: TRBV7-6; abundance: once; CDR3aa: CAWSVLGSGNTIYF; CDR3nt: TGTGCCTGGAGTGTATTAGGGTCTGGAAACACCATATATTTT
j_gene: TRBJ1-6; d_gene: NA; v_gene: TRBV7-9; abundance: NA; CDR3aa: CASSWGAGYNSPLHF; CDR3nt: TGTGCCAGCAGCTGGGGGGCGGGGTACAATTCACCCCTCCACTTT
j_gene: TRBJ2-7; d_gene: NA; v_gene: TRBV7-8; abundance: many; CDR3aa: CASSLAPGVGEQYF; CDR3nt: TGTGCCAGCAGCTTAGCGCCAGGGGTTGGCGAGCAGTACTTC
j_gene: TRBJ2-7; d_gene: TRBD2; v_gene: TRBV20-1; abundance: NA; CDR3aa: CSAARLAGLSYEQYF; CDR3nt: TGCAGTGCTGCCCGACTAGCGGGACTGTCCTACGAGCAGTACTTC
j_gene: TRBJ2-7; d_gene: TRBD2; v_gene: TRBV2; abundance: NA; CDR3aa: CATSVSGTVSYEQYF; CDR3nt: TGTGCCACCAGCGTTAGCGGGACGGTCTCCTACGAGCAGTACTTC
j_gene: TRBJ2-7; d_gene: NA; v_gene: TRBV7-9; abundance: many; CDR3aa: CASSYGTAGYEQYF; CDR3nt: TGTGCCAGCAGTTATGGGACCGCGGGTTACGAGCAGTACTTC
j_gene: TRBJ2-2; d_gene: NA; v_gene: TRBV7-3; abundance: few; CDR3aa: CASRSGISHTGELFF; CDR3nt: TGTGCCAGCAGATCGGGGATTAGCCACACCGGGGAGCTGTTTTTT
j_gene: TRBJ1-2; d_gene: NA; v_gene: TRBV12-3/TRBV12-4; abundance: NA; CDR3aa: CASTFQRGIGYGYTF; CDR3nt: TGTGCCAGCACCTTCCAGAGAGGGATAGGCTATGGCTACACCTTC
j_gene: TRBJ2-6; d_gene: NA; v_gene: TRBV7-9; abundance: NA; CDR3aa: CASSPWANVPTF; CDR3nt: TGTGCCAGCAGCCCCTGGGCCAACGTCCCGACTTTC
j_gene: TRBJ2-6; d_gene: NA; v_gene: TRBV29-1; abundance: NA; CDR3aa: CSVEFRQDVEAF; CDR3nt: TGCAGCGTTGAGTTCCGGCAGGACGTAGAAGCTTTC
j_gene: TRBJ2-5; d_gene: TRBD2; v_gene: TRBV7-8; abundance: many; CDR3aa: CASSHGLAGQETQYF; CDR3nt: TGTGCCAGCAGCCACGGACTAGCGGGACAAGAGACCCAGTACTTC
j_gene: TRBJ2-7; d_gene: NA; v_gene: TRBV7-6; abundance: NA; CDR3aa: CASRGVADINYEQYF; CDR3nt: TGTGCCAGCAGGGGGGTCGCAGACATCAACTACGAGCAGTACTTC
j_gene: TRBJ1-5; d_gene: NA; v_gene: TRBV7-2; abundance: few; CDR3aa: CASRALAGNQPQHF; CDR3nt: TGTGCCAGCAGAGCTTTGGCAGGCAATCAGCCCCAGCATTTT
j_gene: TRBJ1-2; d_gene: NA; v_gene: TRBV10-3; abundance: many; CDR3aa: CAISAPNRQYYGYTF; CDR3nt: TGTGCCATCAGTGCGCCGAACAGGCAGTACTATGGCTACACCTTC
j_gene: TRBJ1-1; d_gene: NA; v_gene: TRBV2; abundance: few; CDR3aa: CASSLGSQGTTTTEAFF; CDR3nt: TGTGCCAGCAGCTTAGGATCCCAGGGGACGACTACCACTGAAGCTTTCTTT
j_gene: TRBJ1-2; d_gene: NA; v_gene: TRBV10-1; abundance: NA; CDR3aa: CASSNGGAGGYTF; CDR3nt: TGCGCCAGCAGCAACGGTGGGGCGGGTGGCTACACCTTC
j_gene: TRBJ1-5; d_gene: NA; v_gene: TRBV2; abundance: NA; CDR3aa: CASGDGHGRPQHF; CDR3nt: TGTGCCAGCGGCGATGGACACGGCAGGCCCCAGCATTTT
j_gene: TRBJ2-2; d_gene: NA; v_gene: TRBV24-1; abundance: NA; CDR3aa: CASRRTSPLTGELFF; CDR3nt: TGTGCCAGCAGGAGAACTTCCCCTCTCACCGGGGAGCTGTTTTTT
j_gene: TRBJ1-6; d_gene: TRBD1; v_gene: TRBV2; abundance: many; CDR3aa: CASSEGAGGSHSPLHF; CDR3nt: TGTGCCAGCAGTGAAGGGGCAGGGGGCTCGCATTCACCCCTCCACTTT
j_gene: TRBJ2-7; d_gene: TRBD2; v_gene: TRBV7-2; abundance: many; CDR3aa: CASRVGGLRSYEQYF; CDR3nt: TGTGCCAGTCGGGTCGGGGGGTTACGCTCCTACGAGCAGTACTTC
j_gene: TRBJ1-1; d_gene: NA; v_gene: TRBV15; abundance: many; CDR3aa: CATSVGDLEAFF; CDR3nt: TGTGCCACCAGCGTGGGGGACCTCGAAGCTTTCTTT
j_gene: TRBJ2-5; d_gene: TRBD1; v_gene: TRBV9; abundance: NA; CDR3aa: CAISDRGREETQYF; CDR3nt: TGTGCCATCAGCGACAGGGGGCGTGAAGAGACCCAGTACTTC
j_gene: TRBJ2-1; d_gene: TRBD2; v_gene: TRBV15; abundance: NA; CDR3aa: CATSRVLAGVNEQFF; CDR3nt: TGTGCCACCAGCAGAGTACTAGCGGGAGTGAATGAGCAGTTCTTC
j_gene: TRBJ1-1; d_gene: NA; v_gene: TRBV7-8; abundance: NA; CDR3aa: CAGSYDTEASF; CDR3nt: TGTGCCGGCAGCTACGACACTGAAGCTTCCTTT
j_gene: TRBJ1-1; d_gene: NA; v_gene: TRBV11-3; abundance: few; CDR3aa: CASSLGGRFEAFF; CDR3nt: TGTGCCAGCAGCTTAGGGGGACGGTTTGAAGCTTTCTTT
j_gene: TRBJ2-3; d_gene: NA; v_gene: TRBV5-1; abundance: NA; CDR3aa: CASSLQGHADTQYF; CDR3nt: TGCGCCAGCAGCCTACAGGGCCACGCAGATACGCAGTATTTT
j_gene: TRBJ1-6; d_gene: NA; v_gene: TRBV7-9; abundance: few; CDR3aa: CASSFGTVSPLHF; CDR3nt: TGTGCCAGCAGCTTCGGGACCGTTTCACCCCTCCACTTT
j_gene: TRBJ1-6; d_gene: NA; v_gene: TRBV7-1; abundance: NA; CDR3aa: CASSSPRASSESMESPLHF; CDR3nt: TGTGCCAGCAGCTCACCTCGTGCCAGCAGTGAGTCGATGGAGTCACCCCTCCACTTT
j_gene: TRBJ2-5; d_gene: NA; v_gene: TRBV5-1; abundance: few; CDR3aa: CASSPLRDQETQYF; CDR3nt: TGCGCCAGCAGCCCCCTAAGGGACCAAGAGACCCAGTACTTC
j_gene: TRBJ2-5; d_gene: NA; v_gene: TRBV2; abundance: NA; CDR3aa: CARLRETQYF; CDR3nt: TGTGCCCGCCTAAGAGAGACCCAGTACTTC
j_gene: TRBJ2-7; d_gene: TRBD2; v_gene: TRBV6-5; abundance: NA; CDR3aa: CASSWGLAGVYEQYF; CDR3nt: TGTGCCAGCAGTTGGGGACTAGCGGGAGTCTACGAGCAGTACTTC
j_gene: TRBJ1-6; d_gene: NA; v_gene: TRBV25-1; abundance: few; CDR3aa: CARDRPEASPLHF; CDR3nt: TGTGCTAGAGATCGCCCAGAGGCATCACCCCTCCACTTT
j_gene: TRBJ1-4; d_gene: NA; v_gene: TRBV29-1; abundance: NA; CDR3aa: CSAEVGREKLFF; CDR3nt: TGCAGCGCCGAGGTGGGGCGGGAAAAACTGTTTTTT